The 30 T cell receptor beta chains given below trace back to one sample, sequenced in a study of blood T cell repertoires in COVID-19. Clones were sequenced by immunoSEQ multiplex PCR, and TCRdb holds only the in-frame ones, with some missing. The sample lists some 100,000 clones; 65% to 90% were seen once. Sequenced: PBMCs or T cells enriched from blood (not recorded which). The receptors here all came from a woman aged 45-60 years who had recovered from COVID-19.

The V call is TRBV9, the J call TRBJ2-2; no reliable D call. Trimming stripped 1 base from V and 8 bases from J, with 12 bases between. The CDR3 contains 14 residues. In germline, CDR1 is SGDLS, CDR2 YYNGEE. CDR3 amino acids: CASSVSFSKGELFF. Written as DNA, the CDR3 is TGTGCCAGCAGCGTATCCTTTAGTAAGGGGGAGCTGTTTTTT.

This rearrangement joins TRBV19 to TRBJ2-3; D is undetermined. Trimming took 9 bases from V and 5 from J, leaving 15 bases between them. Germline CDR1 LNHDA, CDR2 SQIVND (reference sequence). The CDR3 is made up of 13 amino acids. Here the CDR3 reads CASGSGSLDTQYF. CDR3 nucleotide sequence: TGTGCCAGCGGCTCGGGTTCTCTAGATACGCAGTATTTT.

V gene TRBV15 combines with J gene TRBJ2-3; perhaps TRBD1 as D (6 bases). CDR3 length equals 16 residues. V was cut by 2 bases and J by 5 bases, with 17 bases left in between. The germline V gene has CDR1 LNHNV and CDR2 YYDKDF (reference sequence). CDR3 region: CATSRPRQGSGDTQYF. The DNA for the CDR3 is TGTGCCACCAGCAGACCGAGGCAGGGGTCGGGAGATACGCAGTATTTT.

The V and J genes are TRBV30 and TRBJ2-5; D is perhaps TRBD2 (7 bases). V gave up 1 base and J gave up 7 bases, with 10 bases separating them. The CDR3 sequence is 12 residues long. The V gene's germline CDR1 is GTSNPN and CDR2 SVGIG (reference sequence). The CDR3 loop is CAWSGEGGTQYF. As DNA, the CDR3 is TGTGCCTGGAGTGGGGAGGGGGGGACCCAGTACTTC.

This chain links TRBV15 with TRBJ2-4, with D maybe TRBD2 (6 bases). Germline CDR1 reads LNHNV; CDR2 reads YYDKDF (reference sequence). CDR3 length: 17 residues. V lost 4 bases, J lost 0 bases, and 16 bases lay in between. The DNA of the CDR3 is TGTGCCACCAGCATAAGTCGGGAGACCCTAGCCAAAAACATTCAGTACTTC. Its protein product is CATSISRETLAKNIQYF. The full variable domain, its missing parts supplied by reference TRBV15 and TRBJ2-4, is DAMVIQNPRYQVTQFGKPVTLSCSQTLNHNVMYWYQQKSSQAPKLLFHYYDKDFNNEADTPDNFQSRRPNTSFCFLDIRSPGLGDTAMYLCATSISRETLAKNIQYFGAGTRLSVL.

This clone was picked up one time. The V gene is TRBV3-1 (or the pseudogene TRBV3-2), the J gene TRBJ2-7; 8 positions agree with TRBD1. After removal of 1 base from V and 7 bases from J, the junction contained 9 bases not matched to a gene. CDR1 LGHDT and CDR2 YNNKEL come from the germline V gene (reference sequence). CDR3 length: 15 amino acids. The CDR3 DNA is TGTGCCAGCAGCCAAGGCAGGGGGCGGGTGGGAGAGCAGTACTTC. Translated: CASSQGRGRVGEQYF.

The chain links TRBV9 to TRBJ2-5, with D maybe TRBD2 (6 bases). Germline V gene lookup returns CDR1 SGDLS and CDR2 YYNGEE. This CDR3 contains 14 residues. Trimming pared 5 bases from V and 4 bases from J, leaving 15 bases between. The CDR3 loop is CASSVGGARETQYF. DNA of the CDR3: TGTGCCAGCAGTGTTGGAGGGGCAAGAGAGACCCAGTACTTC.

The gene calls are TRBV3-1 (or the pseudogene TRBV3-2) and TRBJ1-5, with D tentatively TRBD1 (5 bases). The germline V gene has CDR1 LGHDT and CDR2 YNNKEL (reference sequence). V lost 4 bases and J lost 7, with 20 bases in between. The CDR3 has 16 residues. DNA of the CDR3: TGTGCCAGCAGCCCAGCGTCGGGGGGGAGGGCCCAGCCCCAGCATTTT. Its translation is CASSPASGGRAQPQHF.

This chain links TRBV29-1 with TRBJ1-2; tentative D call: TRBD1 (6 bases). The CDR3 is 12 residues long. The germline V and J ends were trimmed by 5 bases and 6 bases, with 13 bases remaining between them. The V gene's germline CDR1 is SQVTM and CDR2 ANQGSEA. Here the CDR3 DNA reads TGCAGCGTTTCACAGGGTTCGCATGGCTACACCTTC. Encoded protein: CSVSQGSHGYTF.

This clone was seen only once. The genes are TRBV28 and TRBJ1-4, with D unclear. The germline CDR1 and CDR2 sequences are MDHEN and SYDVKM. Between the trimmed V and J ends, which lost 6 bases and 0 bases, there was a span of 8 bases. This CDR3 spans 14 amino acids. CDR3 sequence reads: CASSSAATNEKLFF. The DNA for the CDR3 is TGTGCCAGCAGCTCAGCGGCAACTAATGAAAAACTGTTTTTT.

This clone was seen repeatedly, ten times or more. The chain couples TRBV19 to TRBJ1-2; TRBD1 matches at 7 bases. Germline CDR1 LNHDA, CDR2 SQIVND (reference sequence). J was trimmed by 5 bases and V by 6 bases; bases with no gene match: 3. The CDR3 extends over 12 amino acids. The CDR3 nucleotides are TGTGCCAGTAGCCCAGGGGGATATGGCTACACCTTC. This codes for CASSPGGYGYTF.

The J gene is TRBJ2-1, the V gene TRBV9; possible D gene TRBD1, 5 bases. The CDR3 is made up of 15 amino acids. V shed 1 base and J shed 5 bases, with 13 bases lying between them. Germline CDR1 is SGDLS and CDR2 is YYNGEE. CDR3 region: CASSVRGHGDNEQFF. CDR3 nucleotide sequence: TGTGCCAGCAGCGTAAGGGGTCATGGCGACAATGAGCAGTTCTTC.

This clone was found a few times. This chain links TRBV3-1 (or the pseudogene TRBV3-2) with TRBJ1-5, with 7 bases matching TRBD1. The CDR3 runs to 16 residues. Unmatched junction bases numbered 11, after V lost 2 bases and J lost 7 bases. Germline V gives CDR1 LGHDT, CDR2 YNNKEL (reference sequence). The CDR3 DNA is TGTGCCAGCAGCCAAAGAGGAGGCAGGGGGAACCAGCCCCAGCATTTT. Its protein is CASSQRGGRGNQPQHF.

This chain connects TRBV6-5 to TRBJ1-1, with D perhaps TRBD1 (6 bases). V shed 6 bases and J shed 0 bases, with 11 bases lying between them. This CDR3 comprises 14 residues. CDR1 and CDR2 (germline): MNHEY, SVGAGI. The CDR3 here is CASRRTDLNTEAFF. As DNA, the CDR3 is TGTGCCAGCAGACGGACAGATTTGAACACTGAAGCTTTCTTT.

This sequence joins TRBV9 and TRBJ2-3; D is unclear. The V gene lost 1 base and the J gene lost 0 bases, with 6 bases spanning the gap. The CDR3 extends over 14 amino acids. CDR1 is SGDLS, CDR2 YYNGEE, per germline. Here the CDR3 reads CASSVIQSTDTQYF. The CDR3 DNA reads TGTGCCAGCAGCGTAATCCAAAGCACAGATACGCAGTATTTT.

Of note for this clone: One end of the junction does not line up with germline, which may come from a read error. CDR3 coding DNA: TGTGCCAGCAGCCCAGATGGGGACAGGGAGTTTGACTTC. Its protein is CASSPDGDREFDF. This chain uses TRBV14 with TRBJ2-7; 9 bases align to TRBD1. Germline V gene lookup returns CDR1 SGHDN and CDR2 FVKESK. The CDR3 has 13 residues. Drawing the rest from reference TRBV14 and TRBJ2-7, the complete variable domain is EAGVTQFPSHSVIEKGQTVTLRCDPISGHDNLYWYRRVMGKEIKFLLHFVKESKQDESGMPNNRFLAERTGGTYSTLKVQPAELEDSGVYFCASSPDGDREFDFGPGTRLTVT.

As DNA, the CDR3 is TGTGCCAGCAGTTCAGGGATGGGCGGTGAAGCTTTCTTT. Its protein product is CASSSGMGGEAFF. The chain uses TRBV28 and TRBJ1-1; possible D gene TRBD1, 5 bases. The CDR3 loop spans 13 amino acids. V lost 4 bases, J lost 7 bases, and 13 bases lay in between. Germline assignment: CDR1 MDHEN and CDR2 SYDVKM.

This chain joins TRBV28 and TRBJ1-5; the D is unclear. Trimming cost V 2 bases and J 7 bases, with 12 bases left between them. The CDR3 extends over 14 amino acids. Germline CDR1 is MDHEN and CDR2 is SYDVKM. CDR3 sequence reads: CASSLAAERQPQHF. DNA for the CDR3: TGTGCCAGCAGTTTAGCTGCGGAGAGGCAGCCCCAGCATTTT.

The chain uses TRBV19 and TRBJ1-1; weak D call: TRBD1 (5 bases). The CDR3 is made up of 14 amino acids. CDR1 LNHDA and CDR2 SQIVND come from the germline V gene (reference sequence). V gave up 4 bases and J gave up 4 bases, with 13 bases separating them. CDR3 DNA sequence: TGTGCCAGTAGTACGACGCAGGGTGGCACTGAAGCTTTCTTT. This codes for CASSTTQGGTEAFF.

The chain employs TRBV7-3 and TRBJ2-1, with TRBD1 matching 9 bases. Losses at the gene ends were 2 bases for V and 1 base for J; bases not matched to a gene: 0. The CDR3 contains 15 residues. Per the germline V gene, CDR1 is SGHTA and CDR2 is FQGTGA. The CDR3: CASSLGTGSYNEQFF. The CDR3 nucleotides read TGTGCCAGCAGCTTAGGGACAGGGTCCTACAATGAGCAGTTCTTC. Complete variable domain (other parts from reference TRBV7-3 and TRBJ2-1): GAGVSQTPSNKVTEKGKYVELRCDPISGHTALYWYRQSLGQGPEFLIYFQGTGAADDSGLPNDRFFAVRPEGSVSTLKIQRTERGDSAVYLCASSLGTGSYNEQFFGPGTRLTVL.

This sequence joins TRBV5-4 and TRBJ2-3, with D maybe TRBD2 (5 bases). The CDR3 contains 13 residues. V was clipped by 1 base and J by 6 bases, with 9 bases between them. CDR1 SGHNT and CDR2 YYREEE come from the germline V gene (reference sequence). CDR3 residues: CASSLRSGDTQYF. CDR3 DNA sequence: TGTGCCAGCAGCTTGAGGTCGGGGGATACGCAGTATTTT. Combining the CDR3 with reference TRBV5-4 and TRBJ2-3 gives the whole variable domain ETGVTQSPTHLIKTRGQQVTLRCSSQSGHNTVSWYQQALGQGPQFIFQYYREEENGRGNFPPRFSGLQFPNYSSELNVNALELDDSALYLCASSLRSGDTQYFGPGTRLTVL.

The chain joins TRBV5-1 to TRBJ2-7, with D unresolved. V dropped 0 bases and J dropped 3 bases, with 7 bases sitting between them. The CDR3 covers 13 residues. Looked up from germline, CDR1 is SGHRS and CDR2 is YFSETQ. This chain's CDR3 is CASSLAGNYEQYF. DNA for the CDR3: TGCGCCAGCAGCTTGGCAGGCAACTACGAGCAGTACTTC.

The chain carries TRBV9 and TRBJ2-7, with 9 bases matching TRBD1. V trimming: 0 bases; J trimming: 4 bases; junction bases outside the gene matches: 8. Germline CDR1 reads SGDLS; CDR2 reads YYNGEE. The CDR3 has 16 amino acids. The CDR3 is CASSVAWGTGKYEQYF. CDR3 DNA: TGTGCCAGCAGCGTAGCCTGGGGGACAGGGAAGTACGAGCAGTACTTC. The variable domain in full, with the rest retrieved from reference TRBV9 and TRBJ2-7, is DSGVTQTPKHLITATGQRVTLRCSPRSGDLSVYWYQQSLDQGLQFLIQYYNGEERAKGNILERFSAQQFPDLHSELNLSSLELGDSALYFCASSVAWGTGKYEQYFGPGTRLTVT.

The chain is built from TRBV2 and TRBJ2-5; 9 positions match TRBD1. This CDR3 contains 14 residues. After removal of 6 bases from V and 5 bases from J, the junction contained 7 bases not matched to a gene. In germline, CDR1 is SNHLY, CDR2 FYNNEI. The CDR3: CASRGTGFVETQYF. CDR3 in DNA: TGTGCCAGCAGAGGGACAGGGTTTGTGGAGACCCAGTACTTC.

The chain joins TRBV5-1 to TRBJ1-3; 11 nucleotides line up with TRBD1. This CDR3 spans 17 amino acids. Germline CDR1 SGHRS, CDR2 YFSETQ. The ends lost 0 bases at V and 4 bases at J; junction bases unmatched: 6. The CDR3, as DNA: TGCGCCAGCAGCTTGGTAGGGACAGGGGGTCCCGGAAACACCATATATTTT. Its protein product is CASSLVGTGGPGNTIYF.

This clone turned up a few times. The rearrangement links TRBV21-1 to TRBJ2-5; the table calls TRBD1, which could not be checked here. TRBV21-1 is a pseudogene. The CDR3 is 17 residues long. CDR3 coding DNA: TGTGCCAGCAGCAAAGCCGAACCGGACAGGGTCGTAGAGACCCAGTACTTC. Its translation is CASSKAEPDRVVETQYF.

V gene TRBV12-3 or TRBV12-4 combines with J gene TRBJ1-2; TRBD1 matches 8 bases. This CDR3 has 13 amino acids. V gave up 9 bases and J gave up 8 bases; unmatched junction bases: 11. The DNA for the CDR3 is TGTGCCAGTTTCCAACAGGGGGACTTGGGCTACACCTTC. As protein: CASFQQGDLGYTF.

The V call is TRBV27, the J call TRBJ1-1, with D perhaps TRBD1 (5 bases). The CDR3 spans 15 residues. Trimming cost V 6 bases and J 1 base, with 15 bases left between them. In germline, CDR1 is MNHEY, CDR2 SMNVEV (reference sequence). The CDR3: CASRSGATGNTEAFF. CDR3 in DNA: TGTGCCAGCAGGAGCGGGGCCACGGGGAACACTGAAGCTTTCTTT.

The chain links TRBV2 to TRBJ2-4; perhaps TRBD2 as D (5 bases). The CDR3 is 13 residues long. Trimming took off 3 bases at V and 7 bases at J, with 10 bases between the two ends. Germline V CDR1 and CDR2: SNHLY, FYNNEI. This chain's CDR3 is CASSEDSTNIQYF. CDR3 DNA: TGTGCCAGCAGTGAGGACTCCACCAACATTCAGTACTTC.

This clone turned up a few times. This rearrangement joins TRBV10-1 to TRBJ2-7; D not certain. The ends were cut back, 0 bases at V and 4 bases at J, with 4 bases in the middle. CDR1 is WNHNN and CDR2 is SYGVQD in the germline V gene (reference sequence). The CDR3 loop spans 12 amino acids. CDR3 coding DNA: TGCGCCAGCAGTGAGTCCGGTTACGAGCAGTACTTC. It is translated as CASSESGYEQYF.